This TCR beta chain was found in a study of blood T cell repertoires in COVID-19. The CDR3 contains 14 residues. Trimming shortened V by 2 bases and J by 2 bases, and 10 bases separated the two germline ends. In germline, CDR1 is MDHEN, CDR2 SYDVKM. Sequenced by immunoSEQ multiplex PCR; TCRdb stores in-frame clones only, minus some. The sample lists hundreds of thousands of clones, about 89% seen once, with 5% to 5.5% in the top ten. Participants came from under 30 US areas, aged about 18 to 89 years. The receptor was derived from a man between 60 and 70 years old who had recovered from COVID-19. The V gene is TRBV28, the J gene TRBJ2-7; maybe TRBD1 (5 bases). Sequencing was carried out using PBMCs or T cells enriched from blood (not recorded which). DNA of the CDR3: TGTGCCAGCAGTTTACCCCCGGACACCTACGAGCAGTACTTC. This encodes CASSLPPDTYEQYF.